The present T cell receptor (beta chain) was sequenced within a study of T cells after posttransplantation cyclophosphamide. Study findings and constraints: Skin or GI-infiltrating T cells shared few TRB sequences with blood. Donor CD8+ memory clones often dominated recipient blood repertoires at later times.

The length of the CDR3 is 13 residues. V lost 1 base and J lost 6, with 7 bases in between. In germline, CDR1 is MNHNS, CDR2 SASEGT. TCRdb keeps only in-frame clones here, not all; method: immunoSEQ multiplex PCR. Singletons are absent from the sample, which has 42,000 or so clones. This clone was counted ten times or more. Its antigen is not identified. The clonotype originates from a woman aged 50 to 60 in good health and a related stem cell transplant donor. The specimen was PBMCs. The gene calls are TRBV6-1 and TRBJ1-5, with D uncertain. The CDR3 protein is CASSEVAVQPQHF. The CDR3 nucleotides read TGTGCCAGCAGTGAAGTGGCGGTTCAGCCCCAGCATTTT.